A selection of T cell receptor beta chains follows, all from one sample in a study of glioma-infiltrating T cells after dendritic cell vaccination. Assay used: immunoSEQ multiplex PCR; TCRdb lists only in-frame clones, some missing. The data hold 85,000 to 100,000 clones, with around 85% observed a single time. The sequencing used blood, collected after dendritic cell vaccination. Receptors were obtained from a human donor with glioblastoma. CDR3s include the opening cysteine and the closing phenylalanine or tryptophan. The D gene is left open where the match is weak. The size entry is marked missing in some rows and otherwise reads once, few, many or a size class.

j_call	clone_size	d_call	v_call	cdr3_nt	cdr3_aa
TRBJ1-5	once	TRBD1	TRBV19	TGTGCCAGTAGCTCTACCGGACAGGTTGGCAATCAGCCCCAGCATTTT	CASSSTGQVGNQPQHF
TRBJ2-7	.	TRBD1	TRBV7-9	TGTGCCAGCACCACAGGGGACGAGCAGTACTTC	CASTTGDEQYF
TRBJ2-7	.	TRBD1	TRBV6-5	TGTGCCAGCAAGAGATTTCGGGACAGCTACGAGCAGTACTTC	CASKRFRDSYEQYF
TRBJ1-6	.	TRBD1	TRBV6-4	TGTGCCAGCAGTCGACAGGGGAGTAATTCACCCCTCCACTTT	CASSRQGSNSPLHF
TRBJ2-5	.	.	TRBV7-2	TGTGCCAGCAGGTTAACAACGGGTATTGGTTCAGAGACCCAGTACTTC	CASRLTTGIGSETQYF
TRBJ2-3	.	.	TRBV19	TGTGCCAGTAGTATAGATGAGACAGGTACGCAGTATTTT	CASSIDETGTQYF
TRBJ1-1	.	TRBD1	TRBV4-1	TGCGCCAGCAGCCAAGACTCGAGGACAGGGAATATCAACACTGAAGCTTTCTTT	CASSQDSRTGNINTEAFF
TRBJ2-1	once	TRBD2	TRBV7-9	TGTGCCAGCAGCTCCGGGACTAGCGGTTACAATGAGCAGTTCTTC	CASSSGTSGYNEQFF
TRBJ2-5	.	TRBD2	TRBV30	TGTGCCTGGAGTGTGACTAGGACTAGCGGGAGTGCGCCGGAGACCCAGTACTTC	CAWSVTRTSGSAPETQYF
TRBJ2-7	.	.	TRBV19	TGTGCCAGTAGTATAGTAGGCCCCGGGGTTGGCGAGCAGTACTTC	CASSIVGPGVGEQYF
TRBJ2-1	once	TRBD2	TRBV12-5	TGTGCTAGTGGTTTGTCCAAGGGACTAGCTTCAAATGAGCAGTTCTTC	CASGLSKGLASNEQFF
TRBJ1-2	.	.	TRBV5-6	TGTGCCAGCAGCTTGGGGGGCCCCGACTATGGCTACACCTTC	CASSLGGPDYGYTF
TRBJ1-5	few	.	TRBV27	TGTGCCAGCAGTTTTAGAGCAAGGGGGATAAATCAGCCCCAGCATTTT	CASSFRARGINQPQHF
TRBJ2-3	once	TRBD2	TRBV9	TGTGCCAGCAGCGTAGGGGGACTAGGTGGAGATACGCAGTATTTT	CASSVGGLGGDTQYF
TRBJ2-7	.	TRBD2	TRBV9	TGTGCCAGCAGCCCGAGCGGGGGGCCAGGGGACGAGCAGTACTTC	CASSPSGGPGDEQYF